This T cell receptor beta chain was identified during a study of blood T cells in healthy people across ages. The germline CDR1 and CDR2 sequences are SGHRS and YFSETQ. This CDR3 is built from 14 residues. With 7 bases clipped from V and 6 bases from J, the junction kept 10 bases outside the gene matches. A second roughly 6 to 12 cycle PCR used barcoded and J-beta primers. One entry per CDR3 protein, called by TCRdb with MiXCR from the 5' RACE reads. Among approximately 960,000 distinct CDR3 sequences listed, 25% to 35% were seen once. This clonotype appeared many times. These data were also reused for a study on T cells of mothers and their children. In that study: Each donor was one of three healthy Caucasian mothers or one of their six children. Barcodes for each sample and 2-4 random nucleotides were added by the M1S primer used in the second PCR. The search for persistent microchimeric T cell clones detected none.

The origin of this receptor is a woman in her forties in good health. This chain uses TRBV5-1 with TRBJ2-3; 8 bases map to TRBD2. Sequencing was done on a sample of blood. CDR3 sequence reads: CASAGTSDGDTQYF. The CDR3, as DNA: TGCGCCAGCGCCGGGACTAGTGATGGGGATACGCAGTATTTT.